The 5 T cell receptor beta chains listed next were all sequenced from one sample in a study of cytomegalovirus exposure and HLA in healthy donors (dated by TCRdb to the late 2010s). Libraries were made using the immunoSEQ multiplex PCR assay. A mixture of 60 forward primers for TCR Vbeta segments and 13 reverse primers for TCR Jbeta segments was used in the multiplex PCR. TCRdb re-hosts the immuneACCESS table, in-frame sequences only. Its copies lack some clones; in the studies checked, an unresolved V gene accounts for under half of them, and the cause for the rest is not known. For this sample there are 160,000 or so clones; roughly 80% appear just once. Clones ranked in the top ten supply around 5.7% of the sample. The sequencing input was PBMCs. These TCRs come from a man in his forties in good health and CMV-seronegative.

For this clone: Other DNA sequences from this sample encode an identical CDR3 as well. V usage is TRBV30 and J usage is TRBJ2-7, with no clear D. V shed 3 bases and J shed 2 bases, with 11 bases lying between them. This CDR3 comprises 13 residues. Looked up from germline, CDR1 is GTSNPN and CDR2 is SVGIG (reference sequence). The CDR3 DNA reads TGTGCCTGGAGCGTCGGCGGAACCTACGAGCAGTACTTC. It encodes CAWSVGGTYEQYF.

The chain has TRBV29-1 and TRBJ2-1, with TRBD2 matching 9 bases. The V gene end was trimmed by 6 bases and the J gene end by 2 bases; junction bases not matched to a gene: 2. The CDR3 sequence is 13 residues long. Germline V gene lookup returns CDR1 SQVTM and CDR2 ANQGSEA. The CDR3 loop reads CSVGTSTYNEQFF. The CDR3 DNA sequence: TGCAGCGTCGGGACTAGCACCTACAATGAGCAGTTCTTC.

V usage is TRBV7-9 and J usage is TRBJ2-1, with D possibly TRBD2 on 5 matching bases. Germline CDR1 and CDR2: SEHNR and FQNEAQ (reference sequence). The CDR3 is made up of 13 amino acids. With 5 bases removed from V and 5 bases from J, the gap between germline ends came to 10 bases. The CDR3: CASSPPGNNEQFF. CDR3 DNA: TGTGCCAGCAGCCCCCCCGGGAACAATGAGCAGTTCTTC.

The V gene is TRBV19, the J gene TRBJ1-5; 7 nucleotides align to TRBD1. Germline trimming cut 2 bases from V and 7 bases from J; bases unmatched to any gene: 5. Per the germline V gene, CDR1 is LNHDA and CDR2 is SQIVND (reference sequence). This CDR3 comprises 14 residues. The DNA for the CDR3 is TGTGCCAGTAGTATACGACAGGGTGGCCAGCCCCAGCATTTT. Translated, it gives CASSIRQGGQPQHF.

The chain joins TRBV30 to TRBJ2-7; D possibly corresponds to TRBD2 (7 bases). This CDR3 spans 14 amino acids. Germline CDR1 GTSNPN, CDR2 SVGIG (reference sequence). V dropped 1 base and J dropped 4 bases, with 14 bases sitting between them. In DNA, the CDR3 is TGTGCCTGGAGTGAGATGGGAGGGGGTTACGAGCAGTACTTC. Translation: CAWSEMGGGYEQYF.